The entry that follows covers one T cell receptor beta chain sequence. The antigen remains undetermined. Profiling relied on immunoSEQ multiplex PCR, and the TCRdb table lists in-frame clones only, not all of them. The sample yields more than 90,000 clones, 90% to 95% seen once. This sample is part of a study of graft-versus-host responses after intestinal transplantation. Turning to the study itself: Multivisceral, liver-intestinal, or isolated intestinal transplants were received by the recipients.

Study-level points and caveats: HvG clone declines early post-transplant were associated with peak circulating GvH levels. Subjects displaying graft-donor T cell macrochimerism possessed elevated graft-versus-host to host-versus-graft clonal ratios inside allografts.

The sequencing used unstimulated CD8+ T cells sorted from spleen or lymph node cells, collected before transplant. The sequence derives from a human donor who was the organ donor for an intestinal transplant.

The CDR3 sequence: CASGTVSGYTF. CDR3 nucleotide sequence: TGTGCCAGCGGGACAGTGAGTGGCTACACCTTC. J is TRBJ1-2 and V is TRBV6-1; 7 bases map to TRBD1. Germline V lookup: CDR1 MNHNS, CDR2 SASEGT. The CDR3 extends over 11 amino acids. Germline trimming cut 8 bases from V and 7 bases from J; bases unmatched to any gene: 4.